The clone carrying this T cell receptor beta chain was seen a few times. What it recognizes is unknown. The sample comes from a study of regulatory T cells in long-lasting Graves disease. Germline CDR1 and CDR2: MNHEY and SVGEGT. V lost 8 bases, J lost 8 bases, and 10 bases lay in between. This CDR3 has 11 residues. Regarding time point: newly diagnosed GD, antithyroid drugs for less than 3 months. Preparation of the TCR library used RNA extracted from PBMCs. Building the TCR beta libraries relied on iRepertoire HTBI primers, and CDR3 regions underwent Arm-PCR. One entry per CDR3 protein results from TCRdb running MiXCR on the multiplex PCR reads. The table shows hundreds of thousands of distinct CDR3 sequences, with 16% occurring only once. Points from the study as a whole: Persistent patients shared more public clonotypes (about 2,700) than new patients (approximately 900). TCR diversity was lower in persistent Graves' patients (versus newly diagnosed ones).

This same sample was also taken into another study, of T cells in Graves' hyperthyroidism and ophthalmopathy.

The V gene is TRBV6-2 or TRBV6-3, the J gene TRBJ2-1, with D uncertain. The source of this sequence is a woman in her twenties or thirties with Graves disease. This sample comprised peripheral blood mononuclear cells (PBMCs), obtained at new diagnosis, from a patient treated with antithyroid drugs. In nucleotides, the CDR3 is TGTGCCAGCGAGTTCAGTGATGAGCAGTTCTTC. Protein sequence: CASEFSDEQFF.